One T cell receptor beta chain is described in this entry. Its antigen is not yet known. Base qualities were left out, and no much larger clone turns up one base away. TCRbeta CDR3 regions were amplified from genomic DNA using the immunoSEQ Assay, a bias-controlled multiplex PCR. The original pipeline was this. Nucleated cell counts per sample were estimated from amplification of reference gene primers within the assay. To quantify the absolute abundance of each unique TCRbeta CDR3 rearrangement, sequence reads were collapsed and filtered. For each sample, productive Simpson clonality was calculated by taking the square root of Simpson's diversity index across productive rearrangements. Entries here come from immuneACCESS through TCRdb and include only in-frame sequences with V and J called. Some clones fail to appear in such tables; in the studies checked, an unresolved V gene covers under half of the shortfall, and the cause of the remainder is unknown. The DNA gave D and trimming, while V, J and clone size come from that table. The sample table shows 110,000 or so clones, and 80% to 90% are seen once. Of the sample, 3% to 3.5% is held by the ten largest clones.

Collaborating institutions collected whole blood in K2EDTA tubes following their own protocols. For TCRbeta analysis, collaborator samples were shipped as frozen whole blood, as isolated PBMCs, or as DNA extracted from either sample type. Trimming accounts for 3 bases at V and 7 bases at J, while the number of junction bases matched to no gene is 9. The CDR3 contains 15 residues, cysteine and phenylalanine counted. CDR3 DNA only is kept here, 45 bases in frame from base 1. Sequences LGHNA (CDR1) and YNFKEQ (CDR2) are obtained from the germline V gene. The sample comes from a study of blood T cell repertoires in COVID-19 (dated by TCRdb to 2018 to 2020). Study-wide context: Collaborator samples came from the United States, Italy and Spain and covered acute and convalescent phases of COVID-19. Nearly every sample came with metadata listing a de-identified subject ID, COVID-19 status, age in years and sex. The samples were drawn from two sources: the first 160 participants of the ongoing ImmuneRACE study, and 1,254 subjects contributed by 6 global collaborators. HLA class I and class II types, where available, came from metadata supplied by the sample provider rather than from assay-based typing. A freely available public database, intended as a resource for researchers studying the immune response to SARS-CoV-2, is where the repertoires were released. The prospective study material was composed of cDNA or gDNA derived from T cells, B-cell-depleted T cells, or PBMCs. Subjects who had been exposed to COVID-19, were actively infected with it, or had recovered from it provided the deeply sampled blood TCRbeta repertoires that made up the dataset. Overall study results and their limits: How much clinical and demographic metadata was included differed by source and by participant, and the metadata was provided uncurated.

The chain is encoded by TRBV4-2 joined to TRBJ1-5, with 7 central nucleotides matching TRBD1. The clonotype was recovered from a man aged 35-49 years with acute or convalescent COVID-19. Input material: peripheral blood. CDR3 protein: CASSQRGGAGQPQHF. The nucleotides read TGTGCCAGCAGCCAGAGAGGGGGCGCGGGGCAGCCCCAGCATTTT.